These T cell receptor beta chains were read from a single sample in a study of cytotoxic CD8 clonotypes in ibrutinib-treated CLL. The protocol was immunoSEQ multiplex PCR, while the TCRdb copy is restricted to in-frame clones and leaves out a portion. The data show approximately 120,000 clones, 58% seen once. The sample here was PBMCs, taken after 24 months of ibrutinib treatment. Receptors were obtained from a human donor with chronic lymphocytic leukemia. Each CDR3 is given with its conserved first and last residue. Fields, in order: V gene, D gene, J gene, clone size, CDR3 protein, CDR3 DNA. The D gene is left open where the match is weak. Only some rows state a clone size, as once, few, many or a class for expanded clones.

TRBV30	NA	TRBJ1-6	few	CAWREYYNSPLHF	TGTGCCTGGAGGGAGTACTATAATTCACCCCTCCACTTT
TRBV7-6	NA	TRBJ2-1	NA	CASSLLFQRGTYNEQFF	TGTGCCAGCAGCTTATTGTTTCAACGGGGGACGTACAATGAGCAGTTCTTC
TRBV6-5	NA	TRBJ2-7	once	CASSTPGSYEQYF	TGTGCCAGCAGTACACCCGGCTCCTACGAGCAGTACTTC
TRBV28	NA	TRBJ1-3	NA	CASGHSGNTIYF	TGTGCCAGCGGACATTCTGGAAACACCATATATTTT
TRBV30	TRBD1	TRBJ1-1	NA	CAWSATDREAFF	TGTGCCTGGAGTGCTACGGACAGGGAAGCTTTCTTT
TRBV2	TRBD1	TRBJ1-5	few	CASSAQGGGNQPQHF	TGTGCCAGCAGCGCACAGGGGGGGGGCAATCAGCCCCAGCATTTT
TRBV5-1	NA	TRBJ2-7	few	CASSRDTASYEQYF	TGCGCCAGCAGCCGGGACACTGCCTCCTACGAGCAGTACTTC
TRBV29-1	NA	TRBJ2-7	NA	CSVESRLTYEQYF	TGCAGCGTCGAAAGCCGATTAACCTACGAGCAGTACTTC
TRBV28	NA	TRBJ1-6	NA	CASRTGQLSGSPLHF	TGTGCCAGCAGGACAGGACAACTGTCTGGGTCACCCCTCCACTTT
TRBV5-1	NA	TRBJ1-5	NA	CASSLAANQPQHF	TGCGCCAGCAGCTTGGCCGCAAATCAGCCCCAGCATTTT
TRBV2	NA	TRBJ1-1	NA	CASKDSSNTEAFF	TGTGCCAGTAAGGACAGCTCGAACACTGAAGCTTTCTTT
TRBV10-3	NA	TRBJ1-4	once	CAISGTAGNEKLFF	TGTGCCATCAGTGGGACAGCTGGTAATGAAAAACTGTTTTTT
TRBV6-5	TRBD1	TRBJ2-3	NA	CASSYTRGTSPDTQYF	TGTGCCAGCAGTTATACCAGGGGGACCAGTCCAGATACGCAGTATTTT
TRBV29-1	NA	TRBJ1-1	once	CSIIRGMNTEAFF	TGCAGCATAATCAGGGGCATGAACACTGAAGCTTTCTTT
TRBV9	NA	TRBJ2-3	NA	CASSVVSGLDTQYF	TGTGCCAGCAGCGTAGTGTCGGGGCTGGATACGCAGTATTTT
TRBV27	NA	TRBJ1-2	NA	CASSSSTGNYGYTF	TGTGCCAGCAGTTCCTCGACAGGAAACTATGGCTACACCTTC
TRBV6-6	TRBD1	TRBJ1-2	once	CASSYSRGNYGYTF	TGTGCCAGCAGTTACAGCAGGGGGAACTATGGCTACACCTTC
TRBV15	NA	TRBJ2-7	NA	CATSTPPGLRSEQYF	TGTGCCACCAGCACCCCACCGGGCCTCAGATCCGAGCAGTACTTC
TRBV29-1	TRBD1	TRBJ1-1	NA	CSVWGQGDEAFF	TGCAGCGTTTGGGGACAGGGTGATGAAGCTTTCTTT
TRBV7-9	TRBD1	TRBJ2-6	once	CAGFSTGEILSGANVLTF	TGTGCCGGATTTTCCACAGGGGAAATCTTATCTGGGGCCAACGTCCTGACTTTC
TRBV6-5	TRBD1	TRBJ1-2	few	CASTPGDRVNYGYTF	TGTGCCAGCACCCCAGGGGACAGGGTGAACTATGGCTACACCTTC
TRBV10-2	NA	TRBJ2-7	few	CASNDQDNEQYF	TGCGCCAGCAATGACCAGGATAACGAGCAGTACTTC
TRBV6-5	TRBD1	TRBJ2-2	NA	CASSTGTGGIRELFF	TGTGCCAGCAGTACCGGGACAGGGGGCATCCGGGAGCTGTTTTTT
TRBV9	NA	TRBJ2-3	NA	CASSVGYTDTQYF	TGTGCCAGCAGCGTCGGTTACACAGATACGCAGTATTTT
TRBV5-1	NA	TRBJ2-7	NA	CASSLSSGEQYF	TGCGCCAGCAGCTTGAGTAGCGGAGAGCAGTACTTC
TRBV5-1	NA	TRBJ1-2	few	CASSPENRAGYTF	TGCGCCAGCAGCCCAGAAAACAGGGCAGGCTACACCTTC
TRBV4-1	NA	TRBJ2-1	NA	CASSQAGNRGRSYNEQFF	TGCGCCAGCAGCCAAGCTGGTAATAGGGGCCGCTCCTACAATGAGCAGTTCTTC
TRBV11-1	NA	TRBJ1-6	few	CASSLRKGPNSPLHF	TGTGCCAGCAGCTTACGAAAGGGGCCCAATTCACCCCTCCACTTT
TRBV30	TRBD1	TRBJ1-5	NA	CAWSVGATGAHQPQHF	TGTGCCTGGAGTGTAGGGGCCACAGGGGCCCATCAGCCCCAGCATTTT
TRBV19	NA	TRBJ1-5	NA	CASSISQERNQPQHF	TGTGCCAGTAGTATTTCACAAGAGAGGAATCAGCCCCAGCATTTT
TRBV18	NA	TRBJ1-1	NA	CASSPPGVEAEAFF	TGTGCCAGCTCACCACCCGGGGTTGAGGCTGAAGCTTTCTTT
TRBV10-2	NA	TRBJ1-2	many	CASSDSYGYTF	TGCGCCAGCAGTGACTCCTATGGCTACACCTTC
TRBV7-3	NA	TRBJ2-2	NA	CASSSQSTGELFF	TGTGCCAGCAGCTCTCAATCCACCGGGGAGCTGTTTTTT
TRBV28	NA	TRBJ1-2	NA	CASMGRAAYGYTF	TGTGCCAGCATGGGCAGGGCGGCTTATGGCTACACCTTC
TRBV7-8	NA	TRBJ1-1	NA	CASSPPRGNTEAFF	TGTGCCAGCAGCCCCCCGAGGGGGAACACTGAAGCTTTCTTT
TRBV7-2	NA	TRBJ2-7	few	CASSPLWATYEQYF	TGTGCCAGCAGCCCTTTGTGGGCGACCTACGAGCAGTACTTC
TRBV10-3	TRBD1	TRBJ2-7	few	CATITGAYEQYF	TGTGCCACCATCACAGGGGCCTACGAGCAGTACTTC
TRBV7-2	NA	TRBJ1-5	few	CASRDWGFSNQPQHF	TGTGCCAGCAGAGACTGGGGCTTTAGCAATCAGCCCCAGCATTTT
TRBV19	TRBD1	TRBJ2-3	NA	CASSVKLGQGGADTQYF	TGTGCCAGTAGTGTAAAACTAGGACAGGGGGGAGCAGATACGCAGTATTTT
TRBV6-5	TRBD1	TRBJ1-6	NA	CASSERQGRNSPLHF	TGTGCCAGCAGCGAACGACAGGGAAGGAATTCACCCCTCCACTTT
TRBV18	NA	TRBJ2-3	NA	CASSPLPAQYGDTDTQYF	TGTGCCAGCTCACCGCTCCCTGCGCAGTACGGGGACACAGATACGCAGTATTTT
TRBV29-1	NA	TRBJ2-7	NA	CSVRTGAEQYF	TGCAGCGTGAGGACCGGGGCCGAGCAGTACTTC
TRBV19	NA	TRBJ1-1	NA	CASISDATGTEAFF	TGTGCCAGTATCTCGGATGCCACGGGGACTGAAGCTTTCTTT
TRBV9	TRBD1	TRBJ1-2	NA	CASSVGTGGVGGYTF	TGTGCCAGCAGCGTAGGGACAGGGGGCGTTGGTGGCTACACCTTC
TRBV5-1	NA	TRBJ1-1	NA	CASSLTVRGGTEAFF	TGCGCCAGCAGCTTAACAGTGCGGGGGGGCACTGAAGCTTTCTTT
TRBV25-1	TRBD1	TRBJ1-6	few	CASSGTGRANSPLHF	TGTGCCAGCAGTGGGACAGGGAGGGCCAATTCACCCCTCCACTTT
TRBV9	TRBD1	TRBJ2-1	NA	CASSVAQDRYNEQFF	TGTGCCAGCAGCGTAGCTCAGGACAGGTACAATGAGCAGTTCTTC
TRBV6-5	NA	TRBJ1-2	many	CASSPLGGNYGYTF	TGTGCCAGCAGCCCCTTGGGGGGAAACTATGGCTACACCTTC